These 23 T cell receptor beta chains originate from one sample sequenced in a study of blood T cell repertoires in COVID-19. Repertoires were generated with immunoSEQ multiplex PCR, while TCRdb's copy carries only in-frame clones and drops some. The data contain 150,000 to 200,000 clones, approximately 82% of them singletons. The sequencing sample was made of peripheral blood. The source of these receptors is a woman older than 75 with acute or convalescent COVID-19.

The rearrangement links TRBV13 to TRBJ1-5; no clear D gene. V was pared by 3 bases and J by 1 base, with 16 bases between. Germline values: CDR1 PRHDT, CDR2 FYEKMQ (reference sequence). The CDR3 contains 17 residues. In nucleotides, the CDR3 is TGTGCCAGCAGCTTGGGCGGGCGGAAGAGGAGCAATCAGCCCCAGCATTTT. Protein sequence: CASSLGGRKRSNQPQHF.

The genes are TRBV5-5 and TRBJ2-5; 10 bases fit TRBD2. This CDR3 is 17 amino acids long. The germline gives CDR1 SGHKS, CDR2 YYEKEE (reference sequence). V shed 5 bases, J shed 4 bases, and the junction held 14 bases outside the gene matches. DNA of the CDR3: TGTGCCAGCAGTTCTACCCCCGGGACTAGCGTACGAGAGACCCAGTACTTC. Amino acid sequence: CASSSTPGTSVRETQYF.

This clone was counted a single time. The rearrangement joins TRBV7-9 to TRBJ2-2, with 9 bases fitting TRBD1. The CDR3 is made up of 15 amino acids. Losses at the gene ends were 5 bases for V and 6 bases for J; bases not matched to a gene: 7. The V gene's germline CDR1 is SEHNR and CDR2 FQNEAQ (reference sequence). CDR3 bases: TGTGCCAGCAGCGCCGGGACAGGGCACCCCGGGGAGCTGTTTTTT. It yields the protein CASSAGTGHPGELFF.

The V and J genes are TRBV5-6 and TRBJ2-1; maybe TRBD1 (5 bases). Trimming removed 6 bases from V and 1 base from J, with 11 bases in between. CDR3 size: 14 residues. Germline CDR1 reads SGHDT; CDR2 reads YYEEEE. The CDR3 region is CASTMTESYNEQFF. CDR3 DNA sequence: TGTGCCAGCACCATGACAGAGTCCTACAATGAGCAGTTCTTC.

The V gene is TRBV19, the J gene TRBJ1-2; TRBD1 is a possible D gene (6 bases). Deletions cut 5 bases from V and 2 bases from J, with 15 bases between. Germline values: CDR1 LNHDA, CDR2 SQIVND (reference sequence). This CDR3 is built from 15 residues. In nucleotides, the CDR3 is TGTGCCAGTAGTCCGTGGGGACATCCCAACTATGGCTACACCTTC. It translates to CASSPWGHPNYGYTF.

The chain employs TRBV9 and TRBJ2-1; 7 bases match TRBD2. The trim removed 5 bases at V and 2 bases at J, leaving 4 bases unmatched. In germline, CDR1 is SGDLS, CDR2 YYNGEE. CDR3 length: 14 residues. The chain's CDR3 is CASSGGGTYNEQFF. CDR3 bases: TGTGCCAGCAGTGGGGGGGGTACCTACAATGAGCAGTTCTTC.

This clone showed up many times. The rearrangement uses TRBV12-3 or TRBV12-4 and TRBJ1-5; D not certain. V was shortened by 4 bases and J by 7 bases, with 8 bases between the two germline ends. The CDR3 contains 12 residues. DNA of the CDR3: TGTGCCAGCAGTTGGAGGTGGCAGCCCCAGCATTTT. Protein product: CASSWRWQPQHF.

This sequence joins TRBV7-9 and TRBJ1-1; D not certain. Per the germline V gene, CDR1 is SEHNR and CDR2 is FQNEAQ (reference sequence). Trimming shortened V by 5 bases and J by 7 bases, and 17 bases separated the two germline ends. The CDR3 runs 14 residues. CDR3 bases: TGTGCCAGCAGCGTACTCGGTACAGACTATGAAGCTTTCTTT. This encodes CASSVLGTDYEAFF. The full variable domain, with the rest looked up from reference TRBV7-9 and TRBJ1-1, is DTGVSQNPRHKITKRGQNVTFRCDPISEHNRLYWYRQTLGQGPEFLTYFQNEAQLEKSRLLSDRFSAERPKGSFSTLEIQRTEQGDSAMYLCASSVLGTDYEAFFGQGTRLTVV.

This chain connects TRBV2 to TRBJ1-6; D is possibly TRBD1 (5 bases). This CDR3 is 15 amino acids long. Germline lookup yields CDR1 SNHLY and CDR2 FYNNEI. Trimming took off 7 bases at V and 8 bases at J, with 18 bases between the two ends. CDR3 sequence (DNA): TGTGCCAGCACTGACTTTGGGCAGGGTTATTCACCCCTCCACTTT. This sequence encodes CASTDFGQGYSPLHF.

The chain combines TRBV19 with TRBJ1-5; tentative D call: TRBD1 (6 bases). The CDR3 has 15 amino acids. The V gene's germline CDR1 is LNHDA and CDR2 SQIVND (reference sequence). Between the trimmed V and J ends, which lost 6 bases and 2 bases, there was a span of 14 bases. For the CDR3, the DNA is TGTGCCAGTAGGATCGGGGGGCCTGGCAATCAGCCCCAGCATTTT. Its translation is CASRIGGPGNQPQHF.

CDR3 DNA sequence: TGTGCCATCAGTGAGGTGCGGGGGTCCGGGGAGCTGTTTTTT. Protein: CAISEVRGSGELFF. The rearrangement joins TRBV10-3 to TRBJ2-2, with 7 bases identical to TRBD2. Trimming at V came to 2 bases and at J to 6 bases, leaving 3 bases not matched to a gene. Germline V gives CDR1 ENHRY, CDR2 SYGVKD. The CDR3 has 14 amino acids.

J is TRBJ1-1 and V is TRBV7-9, with D possibly matching TRBD1 (5 bases). V lost 5 bases, J lost 4 bases, and 11 bases lay in between. The germline CDR1 and CDR2 sequences are SEHNR and FQNEAQ (reference sequence). The CDR3 runs to 13 residues. The CDR3 DNA is TGTGCCAGCAGCCGGACAATGGGCACTGAAGCTTTCTTT. This gives the protein CASSRTMGTEAFF.

This clone was detected a few times. CDR3 DNA: TGCGCCAGCAGCTTGGCGGGACAGGTGAATGAAAAACTGTTTTTT. Amino acids: CASSLAGQVNEKLFF. V gene TRBV5-1 combines with J gene TRBJ1-4, with 8 bases lining up with TRBD1. Germline V CDR1 and CDR2: SGHRS, YFSETQ. The length of the CDR3 is 15 residues. The J segment lost 5 bases and the V segment lost 0 bases, leaving 3 bases of the junction unmatched.

The gene calls are TRBV28 and TRBJ1-3; the D gene is possibly TRBD1 (5 bases). Deletions cut 6 bases from V and 14 bases from J, with 17 bases between. Germline V CDR1 and CDR2: MDHEN, SYDVKM. CDR3 size: 12 residues. The CDR3 sequence: CASSSRTLTLYF. In nucleotides, the CDR3 is TGTGCCAGCAGCTCCCGGACACTAACTTTATATTTT.

This rearrangement joins TRBV7-9 to TRBJ2-1; no clear D gene. CDR3 length: 13 residues. The germline V gene encodes CDR1 SEHNR and CDR2 FQNEAQ (reference sequence). Trimming took 6 bases from V and 2 from J, leaving 8 bases between them. CDR3 region: CASRKLAYNEQFF. The CDR3, as DNA: TGTGCCAGCAGGAAACTGGCCTACAATGAGCAGTTCTTC.

This clone was seen only once. The chain recombines TRBV2 with TRBJ2-1, with a weak D call TRBD1 (6 bases). Germline assignment: CDR1 SNHLY and CDR2 FYNNEI. V lost 5 bases, J lost 4 bases, and 15 bases lay in between. CDR3 length: 15 residues. CDR3 residues: CASSPQGNFYNEQFF. CDR3 DNA sequence: TGTGCCAGCAGTCCGCAGGGGAACTTTTACAATGAGCAGTTCTTC.

The chain has TRBV19 and TRBJ1-1, with unresolved D. V lost 1 base and J 0 bases, leaving 12 bases between the germline ends. Germline CDR1 and CDR2: LNHDA and SQIVND (reference sequence). There are 16 residues in the CDR3. CDR3 amino acids: CASSIGAGGLNTEAFF. CDR3 coding DNA: TGTGCCAGTAGTATAGGGGCTGGAGGGTTGAACACTGAAGCTTTCTTT.

V gene TRBV5-1 combines with J gene TRBJ2-7; 9 bases align to TRBD1. The CDR3 sequence is 20 residues long. V shed 1 base, J shed 3 bases, and the junction held 20 bases outside the gene matches. Germline V gene data show CDR1 as SGHRS and CDR2 as YFSETQ. The CDR3 sequence: CASSLRTYGPEDRGSYEQYF. CDR3 nucleotide sequence: TGCGCCAGCAGCTTGCGGACTTACGGACCTGAGGACAGGGGAAGCTACGAGCAGTACTTC.

This rearrangement joins TRBV5-1 to TRBJ2-3; no clear D. Trimming stripped 4 bases from V and 0 bases from J, with 21 bases between. CDR3 length: 18 residues. Per the germline V gene, CDR1 is SGHRS and CDR2 is YFSETQ. Here the CDR3 reads CASSTGRSGDRSTDTQYF. CDR3 DNA sequence: TGCGCCAGCAGCACTGGAAGGTCAGGCGATAGAAGCACAGATACGCAGTATTTT.

A single count supports this clone. CDR3 DNA sequence: TGTGCCAGCAGCTTCAACAGGGACAACACTGAAGCTTTCTTT. Translating it yields CASSFNRDNTEAFF. The genes are TRBV6-5 and TRBJ1-1, with D possibly matching TRBD1 (6 bases). This CDR3 is built from 14 residues. Germline V gives CDR1 MNHEY, CDR2 SVGAGI. Deletions cut 6 bases from V and 2 bases from J, with 13 bases between.

This clone was seen a few times. This rearrangement joins TRBV18 to TRBJ1-2, with D possibly matching TRBD1 (5 bases). Germline lookup yields CDR1 KGHSH and CDR2 LQKENI. V dropped 2 bases and J dropped 4 bases, with 14 bases sitting between them. The CDR3 contains 15 residues. CDR3 amino acids: CASSPAQGEGYGYTF. CDR3 bases: TGTGCCAGCTCACCAGCCCAGGGCGAAGGCTATGGCTACACCTTC.

J is TRBJ2-7 and V is TRBV5-1; perhaps TRBD1 as D (6 bases). The CDR3 loop spans 17 amino acids. Trimming pared 0 bases from V and 6 bases from J, leaving 22 bases between. Per the germline V gene, CDR1 is SGHRS and CDR2 is YFSETQ. CDR3: CASSLVGPRGKKGEQYF. In DNA, the CDR3 is TGCGCCAGCAGCTTGGTAGGTCCCAGGGGAAAAAAGGGCGAGCAGTACTTC.

V gene TRBV5-3 combines with J gene TRBJ2-2, with D perhaps matching TRBD2 (5 bases). TRBV5-3 is an ORF for which the function is uncertain. V was clipped by 2 bases and J by 2 bases, with 10 bases between them. This CDR3 is built from 15 residues. In DNA, the CDR3 is TGTGCCAGAAGCTTTGGAGGAGTTAACACCGGGGAGCTGTTTTTT. Translating gives CARSFGGVNTGELFF.